The 6 T cell receptor beta chains reported below all come from one sample, sequenced in a study of post-analysis software for immune sequencing data. General study results and limits: Five TRBV segments, including TRBV5-6, TRBV5-1 and TRBV20-1, were more frequent in patients than controls.

These receptors' antigens are unknown. Unique molecular identifiers featured in each of the TCR beta cDNA libraries. TCRdb reprocessed the PCR reads with MiXCR, giving one entry per CDR3 protein. The sample carries 700,000 to 900,000 distinct CDR3 sequences, 40% to 55% recorded once. The sequenced sample consisted of blood. The receptors shown here come from a girl aged 5-17 years with multiple sclerosis.

The chain links TRBV4-3 to TRBJ2-2; D ambiguous. Germline loops: CDR1 LGHNA, CDR2 YSLEER. This CDR3 is built from 16 residues. Trimming removed 0 bases at V and 2 bases at J, with 10 bases between. CDR3 sequence (DNA): TGCGCCAGCAGCCAAGATTCGGGCGGCAACACCGGGGAGCTGTTTTTT. This encodes CASSQDSGGNTGELFF.

This chain joins TRBV3-1 and TRBJ1-6; tentatively, D is TRBD1 (6 bases). The germline V gene has CDR1 LGHDT and CDR2 YNNKEL (reference sequence). Trimming removed 4 bases at V and 8 bases at J, with 15 bases between. The CDR3 is made up of 15 amino acids. The DNA for the CDR3 is TGTGCCAGCAGCCTTGGGGGGGCCTGGGATTCACCCCTCCACTTT. Amino acid sequence: CASSLGGAWDSPLHF.

This chain links TRBV20-1 with TRBJ2-5; possibly TRBD2 for D (7 bases). The J call may be wrong; the DNA end is better matched by TRBJ2-7. Germline V gene sequence: CDR1 DFQATT, CDR2 SNEGSKA (reference sequence). The CDR3 is 13 amino acids. The CDR3 is CSARDPGGGEQYF. CDR3 sequence (DNA): TGCAGTGCTAGAGATCCGGGGGGCGGCGAGCAGTACTTC.

CDR3 coding DNA: TGTGCCAGCAGAGTGCAGCGGGACTCCTACGAGCAGTACTTC. Residues: CASRVQRDSYEQYF. The rearrangement joins TRBV9 to TRBJ2-7; 7 bases are shared with TRBD2. V was clipped by 5 bases and J by 0 bases; unmatched bases: 5. Looked up from germline, CDR1 is SGDLS and CDR2 is YYNGEE. The CDR3 length is 14 residues. Using reference TRBV9 and TRBJ2-7 for the parts outside the CDR3, the full variable domain is DSGVTQTPKHLITATGQRVTLRCSPRSGDLSVYWYQQSLDQGLQFLIQYYNGEERAKGNILERFSAQQFPDLHSELNLSSLELGDSALYFCASRVQRDSYEQYFGPGTRLTVT.

This clonotype was counted only a few times. This rearrangement joins TRBV6-2 or TRBV6-3 to TRBJ2-1, with 12 bases that match TRBD1. Per the germline V gene, CDR1 is MNHEY and CDR2 is SVGEGT. The V and J ends lost 8 bases and 8 bases, in that order; junction bases with no gene match: 19. This CDR3 spans 18 amino acids. As DNA, the CDR3 is TGTGCCAGCCAACCGGGACAGGGGGCCAGACTAGACTCGGATGAGCAGTTCTTC. This gives the protein CASQPGQGARLDSDEQFF.

The gene calls are TRBV5-1 and TRBJ2-4; 7 bases line up with TRBD2. Germline CDR1 and CDR2: SGHRS and YFSETQ. Trimming took 4 bases from V and 1 from J; bases not matched to a gene: 5. This CDR3 is built from 15 residues. The CDR3 here is CASSPPGGAKNIQYF. CDR3 sequence (DNA): TGCGCCAGCAGCCCACCCGGGGGGGCCAAAAACATTCAGTACTTC.